Listed below are T cell receptor beta chains from one sample, sequenced in a study of blood T cell repertoires in COVID-19. Libraries were prepared by immunoSEQ multiplex PCR; TCRdb keeps only in-frame clonotypes and omits some of them. Found here are 150,000 to 190,000 clones, around four fifths of them singletons; the top ten hold around 7.9%. The sequencing sample was made of PBMCs or T cells enriched from blood (not recorded which). These receptors were taken from a man aged 50 or older who had recovered from COVID-19. CDR3s include the opening cysteine and the closing phenylalanine or tryptophan. Size is omitted from some rows. Given values are once, few, many or a class for expanded clones.

CSASSARDNSPLHF	TRBV20-1	TRBJ1-6	.
CASRYGISSVETQYF	TRBV6-2/TRBV6-3	TRBJ2-5	.
CASSRTGDSYEQYF	TRBV6-5	TRBJ2-7	.
CASSLVSYNEQFF	TRBV7-2	TRBJ2-1	.
CASSRNPRQGDEKLFF	TRBV4-2	TRBJ1-4	.
CASSPTGTSVNNEQFF	TRBV4-2	TRBJ2-1	.
CSASSYRTSGPYEQYF	TRBV20-1	TRBJ2-7	.
CAIGENSGNTIYF	TRBV6-6	TRBJ1-3	.
CASSESSGNTIYF	TRBV11-3	TRBJ1-3	.
CASSLKWGRQETQYF	TRBV7-2	TRBJ2-5	.
CASSQGSSNYGYTF	TRBV5-5	TRBJ1-2	.
CASSPNRSPLHF	TRBV18	TRBJ1-6	.
CASSPGGRASYYGYTF	TRBV7-9	TRBJ1-2	.
CASNGRGSGNTIYF	TRBV6-5	TRBJ1-3	.
CASSTTGGAGQPQHF	TRBV7-9	TRBJ1-5	.
CAWSADSNQPQHF	TRBV30	TRBJ1-5	.
CASKGQGVYQPQHF	TRBV28	TRBJ1-5	once
CASSPGQVTGEQYF	TRBV7-2	TRBJ2-7	.
CAWIEMTGRNYGYTF	TRBV30	TRBJ1-2	.
CASSQLIGDYGYTF	TRBV16	TRBJ1-2	.
CASSTGISANTDTQYF	TRBV7-6	TRBJ2-3	once
CASSIVGRGPWQIF	TRBV19	TRBJ2-1	.